This entry lists 8 T cell receptor beta chains sequenced from one sample in a study of CD8 T cells in ankylosing spondylitis. A single record per CDR3 protein comes from TCRdb applying MiXCR to the 5' RACE reads. The sample carries about 24,000 distinct CDR3 sequences, around a sixth recorded once. Source material: blood. The receptors originated from a male donor with ankylosing spondylitis or in good health (not recorded which).

The chain links TRBV5-1 to TRBJ2-7; 13 bases map to TRBD2. The CDR3 covers 16 residues. After removal of 4 bases from V and 2 bases from J, the junction contained 6 bases not matched to a gene. From germline, CDR1 is SGHRS and CDR2 YFSETQ. In DNA, the CDR3 is TGCGCCAGCAGCCCTGGACTAGCGGGAGTTGCCTACGAGCAGTACTTC. Translated: CASSPGLAGVAYEQYF.

This clonotype qualifies as medium-sized. The chain links TRBV4-3 to TRBJ2-5; TRBD2 matches 13 bases. Germline assignment: CDR1 LGHNA and CDR2 YSLEER. The CDR3 contains 16 residues. The J segment lost 2 bases and the V segment lost 4 bases, leaving 4 bases of the junction unmatched. As DNA, the CDR3 is TGCGCCAGCAGCCCTGGACTAGCGGGGGAACAAGAGACCCAGTACTTC. Translated, it gives CASSPGLAGEQETQYF.

The J gene is TRBJ2-3, the V gene TRBV5-1; D is uncertain. Trimming stripped 1 base from V and 2 bases from J, with 8 bases between. Germline CDR1 and CDR2: SGHRS and YFSETQ. This CDR3 comprises 14 residues. The CDR3 here is CASSLIFITDTQYF. The CDR3, as DNA: TGCGCCAGCAGCTTGATATTTATCACAGATACGCAGTATTTT. Based on the CDR3 plus reference TRBV5-1 and TRBJ2-3, the full variable domain is KAGVTQTPRYLIKTRGQQVTLSCSPISGHRSVSWYQQTPGQGLQFLFEYFSETQRNKGNFPGRFSGRQFSNSRSEMNVSTLELGDSALYLCASSLIFITDTQYFGPGTRLTVL.

The chain recombines TRBV28 with TRBJ1-4, with no clear D. Trimming pared 4 bases from V and 7 bases from J, leaving 7 bases between. Germline CDR1 is MDHEN and CDR2 is SYDVKM. The CDR3 runs 12 residues. CDR3: CASSWPGEKLFF. CDR3 DNA: TGTGCCAGCAGTTGGCCGGGTGAAAAACTGTTTTTT.

At least ten counts were recorded for this clonotype. The chain couples TRBV5-1 to TRBJ2-7, with 10 bases that match TRBD2. The V gene's germline CDR1 is SGHRS and CDR2 YFSETQ. V shed 0 bases and J 5 bases; nucleotides not matched to a gene: 5. This CDR3 is built from 15 residues. This CDR3 reads CASSLASGSYDEQYF. Here the CDR3 DNA reads TGCGCCAGCAGCTTGGCTAGCGGGAGTTATGACGAGCAGTACTTC.

V usage is TRBV15 and J usage is TRBJ2-7; TRBD2 matches at 10 bases. Trimming cost V 2 bases and J 6 bases; bases outside gene matches: 7. Germline values: CDR1 LNHNV, CDR2 YYDKDF (reference sequence). CDR3 length: 15 residues. For the CDR3, the DNA is TGTGCCACCAGCAGAAGGACTAGCGGCCTTGTCGAGCAGTACTTC. It is translated as CATSRRTSGLVEQYF.

The V call is TRBV2, the J call TRBJ1-2; D remains unclear. This CDR3 region has 14 residues. The germline V gene encodes CDR1 SNHLY and CDR2 FYNNEI. Trimming left V 8 bases short and J 4 bases short, with 17 bases between. In nucleotides, the CDR3 is TGTGCCAGCGGTGGGTCAAGAACCAGCTATGGCTACACCTTC. It yields the protein CASGGSRTSYGYTF.

The table lists this clonotype with a count of one. This rearrangement joins TRBV28 to TRBJ2-1, with a weak D call TRBD1 (6 bases). V was pared by 4 bases and J by 9 bases, with 7 bases between. The CDR3 is 11 amino acids. The V gene's germline CDR1 is MDHEN and CDR2 SYDVKM. The CDR3 reads CASSWGPEQFF. DNA of the CDR3: TGTGCCAGCAGTTGGGGGCCTGAGCAGTTCTTC.